A single sample gave rise to the 22 T cell receptor beta chains below, sequenced in a study of T cell changes during pregnancy in multiple sclerosis. Sequencing was performed with immunoSEQ multiplex PCR; in TCRdb, only in-frame clones are kept and a portion is missing. There are about 83,000 clones in the sample; more than 90% occur only once, and around 1% lies in the top ten. This specimen was peripheral blood, taken in the second trimester of pregnancy. The source of these receptors is a female donor with multiple sclerosis, enrolled in a pregnancy study.

The chain recombines TRBV6-6 with TRBJ2-7; 8 positions agree with TRBD2. Germline V lookup: CDR1 MNHNY, CDR2 SVGAGI (reference sequence). This CDR3 comprises 14 residues. Unmatched junction bases numbered 8, after V lost 6 bases and J lost 4 bases. For the CDR3, the DNA is TGTGCCAGCAGGCAGCGGGAGACGACTTACGAGCAGTACTTC. Its protein product is CASRQRETTYEQYF.

This sequence joins TRBV27 and TRBJ2-7, with TRBD2 matching 7 bases. Germline V gene sequence: CDR1 MNHEY, CDR2 SMNVEV (reference sequence). V lost 2 bases and J lost 9; bases outside the gene matches: 16. There are 16 residues in the CDR3. This CDR3 reads CASSLRGSARTLAQYF. CDR3 in DNA: TGTGCCAGCAGTTTACGCGGGAGTGCCAGGACCCTCGCGCAGTACTTC.

The genes are TRBV7-2 and TRBJ2-5; D unresolved. This CDR3 region has 16 residues. Trimming cost V 8 bases and J 1 base, with 20 bases left between them. Germline CDR1 is SGHTA and CDR2 is FQGNSA. CDR3 in amino acids: CASAMGGRVRQETQYF. The CDR3 bases are TGTGCCAGCGCTATGGGTGGCCGGGTTCGCCAAGAGACCCAGTACTTC.

This chain links TRBV5-6 with TRBJ2-5, with 7 positions matching TRBD1. V shed 7 bases, J shed 5 bases, and the junction held 14 bases outside the gene matches. Germline assignment: CDR1 SGHDT and CDR2 YYEEEE. The CDR3 length is 15 residues. The CDR3 coding sequence is TGTGCCAGCTTCTTGGTTGGCAGGGGGAAGGAGACCCAGTACTTC. It is translated as CASFLVGRGKETQYF.

V is TRBV5-1 and J is TRBJ2-3; 7 nucleotides agree with TRBD2. The CDR3 loop spans 14 amino acids. V lost 0 bases and J lost 5; bases outside the gene matches: 3. Germline assignment: CDR1 SGHRS and CDR2 YFSETQ. CDR3 loop: CASSLGSGGDTQYF. CDR3 bases: TGCGCCAGCAGCTTGGGGTCGGGAGGAGATACGCAGTATTTT.

CDR3 loop: CASSVVGSWETQYF. The CDR3 nucleotides read TGTGCCAGCAGCGTAGTGGGGAGTTGGGAGACCCAGTACTTC. V and J are TRBV9 and TRBJ2-5; the D gene is possibly TRBD2 (5 bases). This CDR3 comprises 14 residues. Trimming pared 0 bases from V and 5 bases from J, leaving 11 bases between. The germline gives CDR1 SGDLS, CDR2 YYNGEE. Looking up the rest from reference TRBV9 and TRBJ2-5 gives the full variable domain: DSGVTQTPKHLITATGQRVTLRCSPRSGDLSVYWYQQSLDQGLQFLIQYYNGEERAKGNILERFSAQQFPDLHSELNLSSLELGDSALYFCASSVVGSWETQYFGPGTRLLVL.

This chain links TRBV13 with TRBJ2-7; D perhaps matches TRBD2 (6 bases). V gave up 1 base and J gave up 3 bases, with 10 bases separating them. Germline V gene data show CDR1 as PRHDT and CDR2 as FYEKMQ (reference sequence). The CDR3 spans 14 residues. The CDR3 nucleotides read TGTGCCAGCAGCTTAGCGGTCGGGAGCTACGAGCAGTACTTC. Translated, it gives CASSLAVGSYEQYF.

The chain uses TRBV7-2 and TRBJ2-3, with TRBD2 matching 13 bases. The CDR3 totals 18 residues. J was trimmed by 3 bases and V by 5 bases; bases with no gene match: 11. Per the germline V gene, CDR1 is SGHTA and CDR2 is FQGNSA. The CDR3 region has the DNA TGTGCCAGCAGCCAATTCAGGACTAGCGGGAGTCGTACAGATACGCAGTATTTT. Translating it yields CASSQFRTSGSRTDTQYF.

The V call is TRBV27, the J call TRBJ2-1; TRBD1 might be the D (6 bases). The CDR3 sequence is 17 residues long. Looked up from germline, CDR1 is MNHEY and CDR2 is SMNVEV (reference sequence). The V gene lost 2 bases and the J gene lost 2 bases, with 16 bases spanning the gap. CDR3 sequence reads: CASSLKRGRGPYNEQFF. Written as DNA, the CDR3 is TGTGCCAGCAGTTTAAAACGGGGCAGGGGCCCCTACAATGAGCAGTTCTTC.

The rearrangement joins TRBV6-6 to TRBJ2-4, with TRBD2 identical over 8 bases. The V segment lost 2 bases and the J segment 8 bases; nucleotides outside the gene matches: 5. The CDR3 covers 14 residues. CDR1 MNHNY and CDR2 SVGAGI come from the germline V gene (reference sequence). CDR3 DNA: TGTGCCAGCAGTTACCCGGGGGGGGAGGACATTCAGTACTTC. Amino acid sequence: CASSYPGGEDIQYF.

The V call is TRBV14, the J call TRBJ1-1; D is ambiguous. V lost 6 bases and J 0 bases, leaving 5 bases between the germline ends. The CDR3 consists of 12 residues. Germline CDR1 is SGHDN and CDR2 is FVKESK. CDR3 DNA: TGTGCCAGCAGTGTTATGAACACTGAAGCTTTCTTT. Amino acids: CASSVMNTEAFF. Filled out from reference TRBV14 and TRBJ1-1, the complete variable domain reads EAGVTQFPSHSVIEKGQTVTLRCDPISGHDNLYWYRRVMGKEIKFLLHFVKESKQDESGMPNNRFLAERTGGTYSTLKVQPAELEDSGVYFCASSVMNTEAFFGQGTRLTVV.

This clone was detected once. At the DNA level, this CDR3 is encoded by other sequences in the same sample as well. The chain employs TRBV27 and TRBJ1-5; D is unresolved. Germline V gene data show CDR1 as MNHEY and CDR2 as SMNVEV (reference sequence). The CDR3 extends over 14 amino acids. Deletions cut 5 bases from V and 2 bases from J, with 10 bases between. The CDR3 nucleotides read TGTGCCAGCAGTCTCACGGGAGGCAATCAGCCCCAGCATTTT. As protein: CASSLTGGNQPQHF.

The J gene is TRBJ1-5, the V gene TRBV2, with TRBD1 as a possible D gene (5 bases). This CDR3 spans 15 amino acids. Looked up from germline, CDR1 is SNHLY and CDR2 is FYNNEI. V lost 3 bases, J lost 5 bases, and 14 bases lay in between. The CDR3 DNA is TGTGCCAGCAGTGACAAAAGGGGTTGGGATCAGCCCCAGCATTTT. As protein: CASSDKRGWDQPQHF. Full variable domain (rest looked up from reference TRBV2 and TRBJ1-5): EPEVTQTPSHQVTQMGQEVILRCVPISNHLYFYWYRQILGQKVEFLVSFYNNEISEKSEIFDDQFSVERPDGSNFTLKIRSTKLEDSAMYFCASSDKRGWDQPQHFGDGTRLSIL.

The chain recombines TRBV6-1 with TRBJ2-2; 9 nucleotides match TRBD1. Germline V gene lookup returns CDR1 MNHNS and CDR2 SASEGT. Trimming at V came to 4 bases and at J to 1 base, leaving 4 bases not matched to a gene. The CDR3 spans 16 residues. CDR3 DNA: TGTGCCAGCAGTGTACAGGGGGCGCGGAACACCGGGGAGCTGTTTTTT. Translation gives CASSVQGARNTGELFF.

The gene calls are TRBV5-5 and TRBJ2-5, with TRBD1 as a possible D gene (6 bases). There are 15 residues in the CDR3. Trimming took off 0 bases at V and 2 bases at J, with 11 bases between the two ends. Germline V CDR1 and CDR2: SGHKS, YYEKEE (reference sequence). The CDR3 DNA follows: TGTGCCAGCAGCTTGGGGGTAGGGGGTCAAGAGACCCAGTACTTC. Its translation is CASSLGVGGQETQYF.

This chain connects TRBV12-5 to TRBJ1-5, with TRBD1 identical over 9 bases. The CDR3 loop spans 17 amino acids. The V segment lost 0 bases and the J segment 5 bases; nucleotides outside the gene matches: 8. Germline lookup yields CDR1 LGHNT and CDR2 FRNRAP. The DNA for the CDR3 is TGTGCTAGTGGTTTGGTACTGGGACAGGGATTTGATCAGCCCCAGCATTTT. Protein product: CASGLVLGQGFDQPQHF.

The rearrangement joins TRBV10-3 to TRBJ2-2; 10 positions agree with TRBD1. The junction had 9 bases not matched to a gene; V was cut back by 7 bases and J by 7 bases. This CDR3 contains 15 residues. Looked up from germline, CDR1 is ENHRY and CDR2 is SYGVKD. This chain's CDR3 is CAINPGQGSDGELFF. Here the CDR3 DNA reads TGTGCCATCAACCCGGGACAGGGGAGTGACGGGGAGCTGTTTTTT.

The chain links TRBV6-1 to TRBJ2-7; tentatively, D is TRBD1 (5 bases). Germline V lookup: CDR1 MNHNS, CDR2 SASEGT. The CDR3 spans 14 residues. V lost 6 bases and J lost 0, with 12 bases in between. The CDR3 sequence: CASSFDSRSYEQYF. In DNA form, the CDR3 reads TGTGCCAGCAGCTTCGACAGCCGCTCCTACGAGCAGTACTTC.

This clone was observed once. The chain is built from TRBV10-2 and TRBJ2-1, with D perhaps TRBD1 (7 bases). The length of the CDR3 is 12 residues. Germline V CDR1 and CDR2: WSHSY, SAAADI. V was trimmed by 3 bases and J by 10 bases, leaving 10 bases between them. The CDR3 bases are TGCGCCAGCAGTGACCAGGGGGGAGAGCAGTTCTTC. Translation gives CASSDQGGEQFF.

The V and J genes are TRBV28 and TRBJ2-1; the match to TRBD1 covers 8 bases. The J segment lost 3 bases and the V segment lost 6 bases, leaving 10 bases of the junction unmatched. Per the germline V gene, CDR1 is MDHEN and CDR2 is SYDVKM. CDR3 size: 16 residues. DNA for the CDR3: TGTGCCAGCAGAACAACGGGACAGGCAGTCTACAATGAGCAGTTCTTC. Translated, it gives CASRTTGQAVYNEQFF.

The V and J genes are TRBV4-1 and TRBJ2-5, with D perhaps matching TRBD2 (7 bases). The germline V and J ends were trimmed by 3 bases and 3 bases, with 26 bases remaining between them. CDR3 size: 19 residues. Germline V gene lookup returns CDR1 MGHRA and CDR2 YSYEKL. The CDR3 DNA is TGCGCCAGCAGCCAGTTTGAGGGTGTTACCACAGGGAGGGAAGAGACCCAGTACTTC. As protein: CASSQFEGVTTGREETQYF.

V is TRBV7-9 and J is TRBJ2-3; D perhaps matches TRBD1 (6 bases). This CDR3 spans 15 amino acids. Germline V lookup: CDR1 SEHNR, CDR2 FQNEAQ (reference sequence). Deletions cut 0 bases from V and 5 bases from J, with 12 bases between. Here the CDR3 reads CASSLAGAGEDTQYF. DNA for the CDR3: TGTGCCAGCAGCTTAGCTGGGGCAGGGGAAGATACGCAGTATTTT.